These T cell receptor beta chains were read from a single sample in a study of T cell repertoires in aging, cancer and after chemotherapy. One entry per CDR3 protein results from TCRdb running MiXCR on the multiplex PCR reads. The sample consists of 2,500 to 3,500 distinct CDR3 sequences, about 25% of them appearing once. Sequenced input: blood. These receptors all come from a human donor with a solid tumor. CDR3s leave out the opening cysteine and the closing phenylalanine or tryptophan. The order of the fields is clone size, V gene, CDR3 protein. Clone size is stated in some rows and not others, as once, few, many or a class when expanded.

- TRBV20-1 SAGSQGQSYNEQF
- TRBV7-9 ASSRITGALLNSPLH
few TRBV5-1 ASSLAGYSTDTQY
- TRBV6-2/TRBV6-3 ASRKQGARADTQY
- TRBV14 ASSDFLSGRDADTQY
- TRBV4-3 ASSQGSANSPLH
few TRBV7-9 ASSTGEGDYGYT
medium-sized TRBV30 AWSPPLHGVTYNEQF
few TRBV7-2 ASSHRLAGNTDTQY
- TRBV11-2 ASSLIFGTGKNEQY
- TRBV19 ASSMRSGGGTYTQY
medium-sized TRBV19 ATKRGFNQPQH
- TRBV20-1 SAWTITSTDTQY
medium-sized TRBV15 ATSLGTSGDEQY
medium-sized TRBV29-1 SVGPQETQY
few TRBV5-4 ASRTSGSGGYNEQF
- TRBV19 ASSRQGFTEAF
medium-sized TRBV15 ATSRTGTEQY
large TRBV12-3/TRBV12-4 ASRTGNQPQH
medium-sized TRBV12-3/TRBV12-4 ASSPDREGNVLT
- TRBV4-3 ASSQETQY
medium-sized TRBV18 ASSPRQGGAGELF
medium-sized TRBV6-5 ASSPSGTGERNEQF
- TRBV14 ASSDRFSSYNSPLH
medium-sized TRBV12-3/TRBV12-4 ASSLLTSRYGYT
medium-sized TRBV12-3/TRBV12-4 ASSLRLDNEQF
once TRBV7-3 ASSLTAAYGYT
few TRBV11-2 ASSLVNSGNTIY
medium-sized TRBV18 ASSPPLVQGRNT
- TRBV4-2 ASSQELAGADQVYEQY
- TRBV7-2 ASSLEVGGYNEQF
few TRBV6-5 ASSPGRSGANVLT
- TRBV12-3/TRBV12-4 ASCPGQHYNSPLH
few TRBV7-9 ASSLIRDRAGYT
medium-sized TRBV13 ASGRGVGYT
- TRBV19 ASTSREEEKLF
- TRBV10-3 AIRPDRGADTEAF
- TRBV5-6 ASSLAGRGAEAF
large TRBV19 ASSSTASYNEQF
- TRBV19 ASSMSGLPLSGANVLT
few TRBV6-6 ASSYRALGGGNTIY
- TRBV14 ASSRSGGATNEKLF
- TRBV6-5 ARSLKPRDQPQH
medium-sized TRBV12-5 ASTMGASGELF
- TRBV27 ASSPQYGAYGYT
- TRBV24-1 ATSDENREAGELF
few TRBV5-1 ASSLGNRASGYT
- TRBV5-1 ASSLVGGTTGNTIY
few TRBV5-5 ASSSLTFSYEQY
few TRBV27 ASSFLGQQYEQY
- TRBV27 ASSFVGKLYEQY
medium-sized TRBV19 ASSITGTGNEKLF